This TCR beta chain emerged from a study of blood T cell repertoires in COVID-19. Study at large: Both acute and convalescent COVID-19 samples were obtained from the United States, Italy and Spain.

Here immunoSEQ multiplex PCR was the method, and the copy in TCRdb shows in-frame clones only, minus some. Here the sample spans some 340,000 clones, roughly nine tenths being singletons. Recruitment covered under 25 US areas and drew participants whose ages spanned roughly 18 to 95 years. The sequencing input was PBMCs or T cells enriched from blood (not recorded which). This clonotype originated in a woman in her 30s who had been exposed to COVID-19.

The chain's CDR3 is CASSYSHSNYGYTF. Here the CDR3 DNA reads TGTGCCAGTAGCTACAGTCATTCTAACTATGGCTACACCTTC. The rearrangement links TRBV19 to TRBJ1-2, with D uncertain. CDR3 size: 14 residues. Per germline, CDR1 LNHDA and CDR2 SQIVND (reference sequence). V gave up 6 bases and J gave up 0 bases, with 11 bases separating them.